This T cell receptor beta chain was captured by sequencing in a study of blood T cell repertoires in COVID-19. CDR1 is MNHNS and CDR2 is SASEGT in the germline V gene. CDR3 length equals 14 residues. With regard to this clone: A junction end diverges from the germline sequence, so it may reflect a read error.

Produced via immunoSEQ multiplex PCR; TCRdb's table is partial and in-frame only. The top ten hold roughly 5.5% of the sample, which has about 120,000 clones, roughly 80% seen once. Material for sequencing was peripheral blood. The rearrangement joins TRBV6-1 to TRBJ1-5, with a weak D call TRBD1 (5 bases). This clonotype originated in a man aged 60-69 years with acute or convalescent COVID-19. CDR3 sequence: CASSKAGGGQPQHF. DNA for the CDR3: TGTGCCAGCAGTAAAGCGGGGGGAGGTCAGCCCCAGCATTTT.